This T cell receptor beta chain comes out of a study of blood T cell repertoires in COVID-19. Study-level background: Samples came from the United States, Italy and Spain, spanning acute and convalescent COVID-19. T cells, B-cell-depleted T cells, or PBMCs provided the cDNA or gDNA that served as material.

Per the study methods: Nucleated cell number was recorded as an estimate derived from reference gene primer amplification. The method was immunoSEQ multiplex PCR; TCRdb's version includes in-frame clones alone and lacks a portion of them. Clone size and V and J calls were adopted from that table, with D and trimming inferred from the DNA. The sample has about 98,000 clones, nearly 90% seen once. The sample taken for sequencing was peripheral blood. The clonotype comes from a man between 65 and 85 years old with acute or convalescent COVID-19.

In DNA, the CDR3 is TGCGCCAGCAGCCAAGATCCGACAGGAACCTCTCGGGAGACCCAGTACTTC. It codes for CASSQDPTGTSRETQYF. The V call is TRBV4-1, the J call TRBJ2-5; D possibly corresponds to TRBD1 (6 bases). Germline values: CDR1 MGHRA, CDR2 YSYEKL. Trimming stripped 0 bases from V and 5 bases from J, with 19 bases between. This CDR3 spans 17 amino acids.